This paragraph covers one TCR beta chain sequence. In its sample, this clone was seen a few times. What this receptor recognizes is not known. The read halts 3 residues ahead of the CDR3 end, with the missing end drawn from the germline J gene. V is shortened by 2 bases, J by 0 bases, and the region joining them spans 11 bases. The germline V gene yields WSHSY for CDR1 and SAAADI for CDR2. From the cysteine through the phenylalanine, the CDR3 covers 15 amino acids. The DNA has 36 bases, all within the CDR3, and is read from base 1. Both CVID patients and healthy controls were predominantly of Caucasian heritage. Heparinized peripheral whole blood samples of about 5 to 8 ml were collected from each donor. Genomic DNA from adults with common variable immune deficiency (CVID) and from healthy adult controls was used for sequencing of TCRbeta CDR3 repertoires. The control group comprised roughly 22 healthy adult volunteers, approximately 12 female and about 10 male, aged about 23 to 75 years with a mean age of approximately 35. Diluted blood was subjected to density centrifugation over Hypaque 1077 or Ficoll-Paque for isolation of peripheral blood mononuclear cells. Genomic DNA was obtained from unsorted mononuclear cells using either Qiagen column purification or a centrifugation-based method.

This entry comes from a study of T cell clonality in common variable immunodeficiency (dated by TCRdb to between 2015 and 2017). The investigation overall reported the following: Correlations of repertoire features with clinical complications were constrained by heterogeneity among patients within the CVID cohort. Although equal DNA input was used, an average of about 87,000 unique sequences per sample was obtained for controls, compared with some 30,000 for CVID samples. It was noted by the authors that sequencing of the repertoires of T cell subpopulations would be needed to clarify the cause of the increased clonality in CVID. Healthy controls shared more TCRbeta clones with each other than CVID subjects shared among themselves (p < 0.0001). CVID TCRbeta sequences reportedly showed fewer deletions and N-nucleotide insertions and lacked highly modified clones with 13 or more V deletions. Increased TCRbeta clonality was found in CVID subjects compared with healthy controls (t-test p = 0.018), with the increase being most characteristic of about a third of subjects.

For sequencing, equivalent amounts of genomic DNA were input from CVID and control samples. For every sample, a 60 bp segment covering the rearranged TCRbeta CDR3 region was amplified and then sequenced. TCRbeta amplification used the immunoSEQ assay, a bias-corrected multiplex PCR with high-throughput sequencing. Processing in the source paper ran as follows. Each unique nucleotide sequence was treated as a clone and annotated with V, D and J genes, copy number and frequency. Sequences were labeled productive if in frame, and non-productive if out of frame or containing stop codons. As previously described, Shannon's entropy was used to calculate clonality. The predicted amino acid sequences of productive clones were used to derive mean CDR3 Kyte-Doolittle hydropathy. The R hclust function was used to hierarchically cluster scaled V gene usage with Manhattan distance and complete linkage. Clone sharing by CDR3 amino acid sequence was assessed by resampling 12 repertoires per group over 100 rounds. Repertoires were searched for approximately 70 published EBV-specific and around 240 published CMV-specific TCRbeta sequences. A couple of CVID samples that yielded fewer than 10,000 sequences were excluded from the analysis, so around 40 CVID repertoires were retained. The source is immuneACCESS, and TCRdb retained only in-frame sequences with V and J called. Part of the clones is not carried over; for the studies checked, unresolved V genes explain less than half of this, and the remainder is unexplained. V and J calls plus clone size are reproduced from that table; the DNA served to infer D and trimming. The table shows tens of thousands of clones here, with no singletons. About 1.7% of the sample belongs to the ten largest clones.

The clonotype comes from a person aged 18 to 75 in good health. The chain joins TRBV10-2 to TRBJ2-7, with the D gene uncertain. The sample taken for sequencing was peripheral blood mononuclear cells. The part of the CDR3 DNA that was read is TGCGCCAGCAGTGAGCCCCAGTCCCCCTCCTACGAG. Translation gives CASSEPQSPSYE. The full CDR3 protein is CASSEPQSPSYEQYF.